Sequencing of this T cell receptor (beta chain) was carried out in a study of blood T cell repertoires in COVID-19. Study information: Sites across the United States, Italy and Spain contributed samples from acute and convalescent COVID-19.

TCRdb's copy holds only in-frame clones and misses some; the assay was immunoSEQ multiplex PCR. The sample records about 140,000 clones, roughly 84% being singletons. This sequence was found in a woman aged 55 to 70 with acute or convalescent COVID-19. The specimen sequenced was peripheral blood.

The DNA for the CDR3 is TGCGCCAGCAGCTCGCGGCGGGACTTTACAGGCGATGAGCAGTTCTTC. It specifies CASSSRRDFTGDEQFF. This chain joins TRBV5-1 and TRBJ2-1; the D gene is possibly TRBD2 (6 bases). CDR1 is SGHRS, CDR2 YFSETQ, per germline. The CDR3 is made up of 16 amino acids. The V gene lost 3 bases and the J gene lost 8 bases, with 21 bases spanning the gap.